Described below is a single T cell receptor (beta chain) sequence and its context. This specimen comes from a study of blood T cell repertoires in COVID-19. Sequenced by immunoSEQ multiplex PCR; TCRdb stores in-frame clones only, minus some. Of roughly 120,000 clones listed, more than 70% are singletons. Germline CDR1 reads MNHEY; CDR2 reads SMNVEV (reference sequence). The CDR3 sequence is 15 residues long. V lost 4 bases, J lost 8 bases, and 18 bases lay in between. This sequence joins TRBV27 and TRBJ2-1; D is possibly TRBD2 (5 bases). Input material: peripheral blood. The receptor was derived from a woman between 50 and 59 years old with acute or convalescent COVID-19. CDR3: CASSSDRRGSHEQFF. The CDR3 DNA is TGTGCCAGCAGTTCCGACCGGAGAGGGTCCCATGAGCAGTTCTTC.